This T cell receptor (beta chain) stems from a study of regulatory T cells in long-lasting Graves disease (dated by TCRdb to about 2021). Describing the broader study: Persistent Graves' disease was defined as persistently positive TSH receptor autoantibodies together with antithyroid drug treatment for over 5 years. Persistent Graves' disease patients were compared with newly diagnosed Graves' disease patients by peripheral blood TCR sequencing and RNA sequencing. The study took place in China and was registered as a clinical trial. TCR sequencing covered 13 persistent and around 20 newly diagnosed Graves' disease patients, around 33 samples in total. Antithyroid drugs had been taken for 8.5 to 11 years on average by persistent Graves' disease patients in the clinical cohort. Broader findings and caveats from the paper: Because the primary lesion, thyroid tissue, could not be accessed, the study looked at peripheral blood alone. Persistent disease showed preferential use of TRBV28, TRBJ1-2 and TRBJ2-5, whereas newly diagnosed disease favored TRBV20-1 and TRBJ2-1. The authors acknowledged the small sample size as a limitation that may reduce accuracy. Persistent Graves' disease patients showed lower TCR Shannon entropy and fewer highly expanded clones than newly diagnosed patients, suggesting clonal expansion. Sequencing and analysis were limited to the TCR beta chain. More public clonotypes were shared among persistent patients (2,741) than among newly diagnosed patients (more than 950).

The receptor library was made with multiplex PCR. Sequencer: Illumina HiSeq 4000. To build TCR beta libraries, CDR3 regions were amplified by Arm-PCR using iRepertoire HTBI primers. Before sequencing, the PCR products went through gel purification. The paper's data handling went like this. Gene usage analysis of CDR3 amino acid clonotypes relied on the 60 to 65 TRBV and 14 TRBJ segments identified across samples. COPE and FqMerger were used to merge the filtered high-quality paired reads into contigs. BLAST was used to align contigs to the IMGT TRBV, TRBD and TRBJ reference genes, and CDR3 was defined following IMGT. Highly expanded clones were defined as clonotypes with a frequency above 0.1%. Repertoire diversity was measured by Shannon entropy, and V-J evenness by the Gini coefficient. A clonotype found in more than one individual was treated as public. Using fastp at Q25 and MiXCR, TCRdb reprocessed the public reads and kept productive beta chains. Identical CDR3 protein sequences are pooled into one entry, listed with their most common genes and DNA. Clone size and V and J calls follow TCRdb, not the original study. Across this sample there are hundreds of thousands of distinct CDR3 sequences, with 20% seen only once. The top ten clonotypes cover 7.8% of the sample.

Only a few counts were recorded for this clonotype. Its recognized antigen is unknown. No per-base quality is available; no much larger clone lies one base away. The time point label of this sample denotes: persistent/refractory GD, antithyroid drugs over 5 years with positive TRAb. For both TCR sequencing and RNA sequencing, RNA was extracted from PBMCs in TRIzol. Graves' disease was diagnosed according to American Thyroid Association guidelines. Patients were recruited from an endocrinology department in Xi'an, China. Each patient gave approximately 10 milliliters of peripheral blood, collected in an EDTA anticoagulant tube. Ficoll Paque Plus density gradient separation was used to isolate PBMCs, and no further T cell sorting was done. An Agilent 2100 Bioanalyzer and agarose gel were used to assess RNA quality, and a NanoDrop 2000 was used to measure RNA concentration. Its CDR3 holds 15 amino acids, cysteine through phenylalanine. Just CDR3 DNA is preserved here, 45 bases in frame from base 1. The CDR1 and CDR2 encoded by the germline V gene are SGHTA and FQGTGA. Relative to germline, V is 4 bases shorter and J is 7 bases shorter, with 17 bases between their ends.

Sample: peripheral blood mononuclear cells (PBMCs), taken when the disease was refractory, from a patient treated with antithyroid drugs. Recombination connected TRBV7-3 to TRBJ2-1, with the D segment possibly TRBD1 or TRBD2, each aligning over 5 bases. The origin of this receptor is a female donor with Graves disease. The DNA is TGTGCCAGCAGCTCCATCGGGGCGGTTGGGAATGAGCAGTTCTTC. It translates to CASSSIGAVGNEQFF.